This is a list of T cell receptor beta chains from one sample in a study of beta chain features in type 1 diabetes. Using immunoSEQ multiplex PCR, the repertoire was profiled, and TCRdb retains in-frame clones only, with some absent. This sample has 130,000 or so clones, with roughly 10% found just once. The sequenced material came from central memory CD4+ T cells from blood. The receptor set was obtained from a man aged 25-40 years with type 1 diabetes. CDR3s include the opening cysteine and the closing phenylalanine or tryptophan. D genes are given only for firm matches. A row's size may be missing; if present it is once, few, many or a size class.

NA,14,NA,TRBJ1-5,TRBV4-3,TGCGCCAGCAGCCCCGGGGGGAGAGATCAGCCCCAGCATTTT,CASSPGGRDQPQHF
NA,14,TRBD1,TRBJ1-6,TRBV15,TGTGCCACCAGCTTACGGACAGGGTCCTCACCCCTCCACTTT,CATSLRTGSSPLHF
few,12,NA,TRBJ2-3,TRBV6-5,TGTGCCAGCAGAGTTGAGACAGATACGCAGTATTTT,CASRVETDTQYF
NA,13,NA,TRBJ2-1,TRBV7-3,TGTGCCAGCAGTGGGGGCCTCTACAATGAGCAGTTCTTC,CASSGGLYNEQFF
NA,15,TRBD1,TRBJ1-6,TRBV27,TGTGCCAGCAGTTTCTCAGACAGGGGGCAGTCACCCCTCCACTTT,CASSFSDRGQSPLHF
NA,13,NA,TRBJ2-1,TRBV5-4,TGTGCCAGCAGCTTGTCACAGATCAATGAGCAGTTCTTC,CASSLSQINEQFF
few,15,NA,TRBJ2-1,TRBV5-8,TGTGCCAGCAGCTTGGGGCTAGTACGGGACAATGAGCAGTTCTTC,CASSLGLVRDNEQFF
NA,16,TRBD1,TRBJ2-2,TRBV7-2,TGTGCCAGCAGCTTAGGCACAGGGGGCAGGACCGGGGAGCTGTTTTTT,CASSLGTGGRTGELFF
few,13,NA,TRBJ2-5,TRBV4-3,TGCGCCAGCAGCCCCCGCCGACAGGCAGTCCAGTACTTC,CASSPRRQAVQYF
few,13,TRBD1,TRBJ1-1,TRBV27,TGTGCCAGCAGAGGACAGGGGAACACTGAAGCTTTCTTT,CASRGQGNTEAFF
NA,16,NA,TRBJ2-1,TRBV7-8,TGTGCCAGCAGCTTAGGACGGTGGCACCCGGGAAATGAGCAGTTCTTC,CASSLGRWHPGNEQFF
few,13,NA,TRBJ1-6,TRBV28,TGTGCCAGCAGTATACAGCTAAATTCACCCCTCCACTTT,CASSIQLNSPLHF
few,14,NA,TRBJ2-1,TRBV11-2,TGTGCCAGCAGCCAGTCTAGCGCGTACAATGAGCAGTTCTTC,CASSQSSAYNEQFF
few,16,NA,TRBJ2-3,TRBV7-2,TGTGCCAGCAGCCCTATCTCGGGGAGGATCACAGATACGCAGTATTTT,CASSPISGRITDTQYF
few,13,NA,TRBJ1-2,TRBV6-5,TGTGCCAGCAGAGTGCAGGATGGCTATGGCTACACCTTC,CASRVQDGYGYTF
few,15,TRBD1,TRBJ2-7,TRBV5-4,TGTGCCAGCAGGAACCTGACAGGGGGCCCCTACGAGCAGTACTTC,CASRNLTGGPYEQYF
few,12,TRBD1,TRBJ2-4,TRBV19,TGTGCCAGTAGTGGTCAGGGGGACATTCAGTACTTC,CASSGQGDIQYF
few,18,TRBD2,TRBJ2-1,TRBV2,TGTGCCAGCAGGAAGACTAGCGGGGGCCCGAGCTCCTACAATGAGCAGTTCTTC,CASRKTSGGPSSYNEQFF
many,13,TRBD1,TRBJ1-2,TRBV7-2,TGTGCCAGCAGCCTGGGACAGGGCTATGGCTACACCTTC,CASSLGQGYGYTF
few,15,NA,TRBJ1-5,TRBV6-6,TGTGCCAGCAGTTACACGGGAGGGCAGTCTCAGCCCCAGCATTTT,CASSYTGGQSQPQHF
few,13,NA,TRBJ1-2,TRBV7-2,TGTGCCAGCAGCTTAATGGGCGCTGCTGGCTACACCTTC,CASSLMGAAGYTF
NA,13,NA,TRBJ1-1,TRBV30,TGTGCCTGGAGTCTAGGCCCGGACACTGAAGCTTTCTTT,CAWSLGPDTEAFF
NA,12,NA,TRBJ1-2,TRBV6-1,TGTGCCACCTTCAACTTTAACTATGGCTACACCTTC,CATFNFNYGYTF
few,14,NA,TRBJ1-6,TRBV7-2,TGTGCCAGCAGCCCCCAAGCCGGGAATTCACCCCTCCACTTT,CASSPQAGNSPLHF
few,14,NA,TRBJ2-5,TRBV4-2,TGTGCCAGCAGCCAAGCAGGTATCCAAGAGACCCAGTACTTC,CASSQAGIQETQYF
few,15,NA,TRBJ2-7,TRBV6-1,TGTGCCAGCAGTGAAGAAAACAAAGAAACCTACGAGCAGTACTTC,CASSEENKETYEQYF
few,13,NA,TRBJ2-7,TRBV5-4,TGTGCCAGCAGCGACGCAGCGGCCTACGAGCAGTACTTC,CASSDAAAYEQYF
NA,14,TRBD1,TRBJ1-6,TRBV9,TGTGCCAGCAGCGTAGGACAGGGTAATTCACCCCTCCACTTT,CASSVGQGNSPLHF
NA,12,TRBD2,TRBJ2-3,TRBV9,TGTGCCAGCCGGGGGGGCACAGATACGCAGTATTTT,CASRGGTDTQYF
few,14,TRBD2,TRBJ2-1,TRBV28,TGTGCCAGCCCCCCTAGCGGCTCCTACAATGAGCAGTTCTTC,CASPPSGSYNEQFF
few,14,TRBD2,TRBJ2-5,TRBV11-2,TGTGCCAGCAGCTTCCAGCGGGGACAAGAGACCCAGTACTTC,CASSFQRGQETQYF
few,14,NA,TRBJ2-3,TRBV30,TGTGCCTGGATTGACAGGGGAGGGAGGGATACGCAGTATTTT,CAWIDRGGRDTQYF
NA,14,TRBD2,TRBJ2-1,TRBV27,TGTGCCAGCAGTTTACGGACTAGTTTGGATGAGCAGTTCTTC,CASSLRTSLDEQFF
few,12,NA,TRBJ1-2,TRBV29-1,TGCAGCGTCGGCTCGGGGTCCCATGGCTACACCTTC,CSVGSGSHGYTF
NA,14,NA,TRBJ2-7,TRBV4-2,TGTGCCAGCAGCCCGGTGGGGGGGCCTGGAGAGCAGTACTTC,CASSPVGGPGEQYF
NA,13,NA,TRBJ2-1,TRBV10-3,TGTGCCATCAGTGAGGGCAGGGGCAATGAGCAGTTCTTC,CAISEGRGNEQFF
NA,13,NA,TRBJ2-3,TRBV28,TGTGCCAGCAGCCGATCTAGTTATCCCCAGCAGTATTTT,CASSRSSYPQQYF
NA,12,NA,TRBJ2-3,TRBV19,TGTGCCAGTAGTAGCCGGGACTTCAGTCAGTATTTT,CASSSRDFSQYF
NA,15,NA,TRBJ1-3,TRBV5-6,TGTGCCAGCAGCCACCCTTCCAGGGATGGAAACACCATATATTTT,CASSHPSRDGNTIYF
NA,17,NA,TRBJ2-1,TRBV4-2,TGTGCCAGCAGCCAGGGAAGGGGTAGCCGAATGGCCAATGAGCAGTTCTTC,CASSQGRGSRMANEQFF
NA,15,NA,TRBJ2-2,TRBV4-1,TGCGCCAGCAGCCAAGAGTACAGTAACACCGGGGAGCTGTTTTTT,CASSQEYSNTGELFF
NA,15,TRBD2,TRBJ2-5,TRBV10-3,TGTGCCATCAGTCGGACTAGCGGGGACCAAGAGACCCAGTACTTC,CAISRTSGDQETQYF
NA,14,NA,TRBJ2-5,TRBV7-3,TGTGCCAGCAGCTCAGCGGCGGGGCAAGAGACCCAGTACTTC,CASSSAAGQETQYF
NA,16,TRBD2,TRBJ2-5,TRBV5-6,TGTGCCAGCAGCTTGTATGCGGGAGCGGGGGAAGAGACCCAGTACTTC,CASSLYAGAGEETQYF
NA,14,TRBD1,TRBJ2-7,TRBV28,TGTGCCAGCAGTTTATTACAGGGGATGGGGGAGCAGTACTTC,CASSLLQGMGEQYF
NA,15,TRBD1,TRBJ2-3,TRBV7-8,TGTGCCAGCACCCTTGGGACAGGGCGCGCAGATACGCAGTATTTT,CASTLGTGRADTQYF
NA,15,TRBD1,TRBJ2-5,TRBV2,TGTGCCAGCAGTGTTGGGCAAGGGGGCTTAGAGACCCAGTACTTC,CASSVGQGGLETQYF
NA,14,NA,TRBJ2-7,TRBV4-1,TGCGCCAGCAGCCGGTACAGGGACTCCTACGAGCAGTACTTC,CASSRYRDSYEQYF
NA,12,NA,TRBJ2-5,TRBV11-2,TGTGCCAGCAGCCGACCCGAGGCGGCCCAGTACTTC,CASSRPEAAQYF
few,15,TRBD1,TRBJ1-6,TRBV4-2,TGTGCCAGCAGCCAAGATCGACAGGGCAGCTCACCCCTCCACTTT,CASSQDRQGSSPLHF